This T cell receptor beta chain was recorded in a study of blood T cell repertoires in COVID-19. The overall study: Both acute and convalescent COVID-19 samples were obtained from the United States, Italy and Spain.

Ages ranged from roughly 18 to 100 years, with residence in approximately 23 US areas. Cohort 3 donors counted as recovered after two negative PCRs, clearance, or resolved symptoms. This clone was recorded once. Trimming at V came to 4 bases and at J to 3 bases, leaving 6 bases not matched to a gene. The CDR3 has 16 amino acids. Germline V gives CDR1 SGHAT, CDR2 FQNNGV. In the study's own analysis: Cell counts per sample came from amplifying reference gene primers. Method: immunoSEQ multiplex PCR; TCRdb's copy keeps in-frame clones and lacks some. From that table come the V and J calls and clone size; the DNA was used to work out D and trimming. Of roughly 250,000 clones in the sample, around 90% were seen once.

The V call is TRBV11-2, the J call TRBJ1-6, with 7 positions matching TRBD1. The clonotype originates from a woman aged 18 to 35 who had recovered from COVID-19. Input material: PBMCs or T cells enriched from blood (not recorded which). CDR3 nucleotides: TGTGCCAGCAGCTCTGGGGCAGGGGGCTATAATTCACCCCTCCACTTT. This gives the protein CASSSGAGGYNSPLHF. Full variable domain (missing parts from reference TRBV11-2 and TRBJ1-6): EAGVAQSPRYKIIEKRQSVAFWCNPISGHATLYWYQQILGQGPKLLIQFQNNGVVDDSQLPKDRFSAERLKGVDSTLKIQPAKLEDSAVYLCASSSGAGGYNSPLHFGNGTRLTVT.